This TCR beta chain is from a study of cytomegalovirus exposure and HLA in healthy donors. With 5 bases clipped from V and 0 bases from J, the junction kept 16 bases outside the gene matches. The CDR3 contains 19 residues. Germline CDR1 and CDR2: ENHRY and SYGVKD. 60 Vbeta and 13 Jbeta primers were used in PCR. Method: immunoSEQ multiplex PCR; TCRdb's copy keeps in-frame clones and lacks some. There are some 91,000 clones in the sample; roughly two thirds occur only once, and 2.3% lies in the top ten. This chain joins TRBV10-3 and TRBJ1-3, with 7 bases that match TRBD1. Sequenced input: PBMCs. The TCR was taken from a human donor in good health. The chain's CDR3 is CAISKKSGTAKHSGNTIYF. The CDR3 DNA follows: TGTGCCATCAGTAAGAAATCCGGGACAGCTAAGCACTCTGGAAACACCATATATTTT.